This T cell receptor (beta chain) originates from a study of cytomegalovirus exposure and HLA in healthy donors. Study as a whole: Unique TCRs from HLA-typed donors, approximately 80 million of them, were held in an early data release. Study results and caveats: Analysis was carried out at a later point, and it linked a missense DCLRE1C variant to TCR beta V- and J-gene trimming.

The V end lost 2 bases, the J end lost 5 bases, and 23 bases lay between the germline ends. Germline-derived CDR1 and CDR2 are SGHNT and YYREEE (reference sequence). This CDR3 is built from 18 residues. As concerns this clone: Its antigen is not known.

In the PCR, 60 Vbeta and 13 Jbeta primers were used. Clones were sequenced by immunoSEQ multiplex PCR, and TCRdb holds only the in-frame ones, with some missing. The data hold approximately 220,000 clones, with around 80% observed a single time. This sequence was found in a girl aged 2-15 years in good health and CMV-seronegative. The rearrangement links TRBV5-4 to TRBJ1-3, with D unclear. Material for sequencing was PBMCs. CDR3 in amino acids: CASSLRGGGQLRRNTIYF. For the CDR3, the DNA is TGTGCCAGCAGCTTACGAGGAGGAGGGCAACTTCGGCGAAACACCATATATTTT.